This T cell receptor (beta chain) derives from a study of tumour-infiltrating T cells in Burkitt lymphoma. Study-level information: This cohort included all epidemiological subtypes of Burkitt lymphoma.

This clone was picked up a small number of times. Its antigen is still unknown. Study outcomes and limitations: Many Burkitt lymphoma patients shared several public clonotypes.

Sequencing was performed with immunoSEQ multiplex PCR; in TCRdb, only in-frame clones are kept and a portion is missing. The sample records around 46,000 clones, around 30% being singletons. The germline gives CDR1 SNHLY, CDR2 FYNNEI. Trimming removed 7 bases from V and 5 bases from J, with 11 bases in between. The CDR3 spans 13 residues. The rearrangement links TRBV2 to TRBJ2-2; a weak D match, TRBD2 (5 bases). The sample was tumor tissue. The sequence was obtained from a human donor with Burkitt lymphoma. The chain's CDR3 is CASTFSGTGELFF. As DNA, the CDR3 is TGTGCCAGCACTTTTTCGGGGACCGGGGAGCTGTTTTTT.